This T cell receptor (beta chain) was observed in a study of blood T cell repertoires in COVID-19. Here immunoSEQ multiplex PCR was the method, and the copy in TCRdb shows in-frame clones only, minus some. The sample holds approximately 450,000 clones, more than 80% seen once. Cohort assignment relied on participant-reported clinical history. The sequenced material came from PBMCs or T cells enriched from blood (not recorded which). The clonotype was recovered from a man aged 25-45 years who had recovered from COVID-19.

In DNA, the CDR3 is TGTGCCAGCAGCACTGGGCAGGACAATGAGCAGTTCTTC. Translating gives CASSTGQDNEQFF. The chain recombines TRBV7-9 with TRBJ2-1, with unresolved D. The CDR3 length is 13 residues. Germline assignment: CDR1 SEHNR and CDR2 FQNEAQ (reference sequence). The V end lost 5 bases, the J end lost 5 bases, and 10 bases lay between the germline ends.